These 11 T cell receptor beta chains came from one sample sequenced in a study of blood T cell repertoires in COVID-19. Here immunoSEQ multiplex PCR was the method, and the copy in TCRdb shows in-frame clones only, minus some. In the table there are hundreds of thousands of clones, nearly 85% of which are singletons. The material sequenced was peripheral blood. All receptors come from a woman in her twenties or thirties with COVID-19, enrolled during active disease.

This clone is a singleton in its sample. This chain connects TRBV12-5 to TRBJ1-3; D unclear. Germline lookup yields CDR1 LGHNT and CDR2 FRNRAP. The CDR3 is made up of 17 amino acids. V was cut by 1 base and J by 1 base, with 14 bases left in between. CDR3 bases: TGTGCTAGTGGTTTGGCCCGGGGAATGAGTTCTGGAAACACCATATATTTT. This encodes CASGLARGMSSGNTIYF.

This chain connects TRBV5-1 to TRBJ2-6; D remains unclear. CDR3 length: 18 residues. V dropped 3 bases and J dropped 1 base, with 17 bases sitting between them. CDR1 and CDR2 (germline): SGHRS, YFSETQ. The CDR3 sequence: CASSYGGSGGSGANVLTF. The CDR3 nucleotides read TGCGCCAGCAGCTACGGTGGGTCAGGTGGATCTGGGGCCAACGTCCTGACTTTC.

The V and J genes are TRBV18 and TRBJ1-1; a weak D match, TRBD1 (6 bases). Germline loops: CDR1 KGHSH, CDR2 LQKENI. The CDR3 length is 15 residues. V was cut by 6 bases and J by 2 bases, with 16 bases left in between. CDR3 in DNA: TGTGCCAGCTCCCATATGGACAGATCTAACACTGAAGCTTTCTTT. Protein sequence: CASSHMDRSNTEAFF.

The chain is built from TRBV7-2 and TRBJ2-7; weak D call: TRBD1 (6 bases). V was cut by 1 base and J by 3 bases, with 10 bases left in between. The CDR3 loop spans 14 amino acids. Germline assignment: CDR1 SGHTA and CDR2 FQGNSA. CDR3 sequence reads: CASSLGGQNYEQYF. The CDR3 DNA reads TGTGCCAGCAGCTTAGGCGGACAGAACTACGAGCAGTACTTC. The variable domain in full, completed from reference TRBV7-2 and TRBJ2-7, reads GAGVSQSPSNKVTEKGKDVELRCDPISGHTALYWYRQSLGQGLEFLIYFQGNSAPDKSGLPSDRFSAERTGGSVSTLTIQRTQQEDSAVYLCASSLGGQNYEQYFGPGTRLTVT.

The rearrangement joins TRBV19 to TRBJ2-2; D not certain. Germline V gene lookup returns CDR1 LNHDA and CDR2 SQIVND (reference sequence). The CDR3 contains 13 residues. V lost 3 bases and J lost 4, with 6 bases in between. The CDR3 DNA reads TGTGCCAGTAGTATCCTCTTCACCGGGGAGCTGTTTTTT. Translating it yields CASSILFTGELFF.

The genes are TRBV4-2 and TRBJ2-3; 7 bases are a match to TRBD1. Germline V gene lookup returns CDR1 LGHNA and CDR2 YNFKEQ. Trimming took 5 bases from V and 0 from J; bases not matched to a gene: 11. This CDR3 is 17 amino acids long. The chain's CDR3 is CASSRGQPPMSTDTQYF. CDR3 bases: TGTGCCAGCAGCAGGGGACAGCCACCGATGAGCACAGATACGCAGTATTTT.

This chain joins TRBV11-2 and TRBJ2-7; 7 bases line up with TRBD1. The CDR3 sequence is 15 residues long. Losses at the gene ends were 5 bases for V and 3 bases for J; bases not matched to a gene: 10. The germline V gene encodes CDR1 SGHAT and CDR2 FQNNGV. The CDR3 is CASSLTPTGVYEQYF. Written as DNA, the CDR3 is TGTGCCAGCAGCCTAACCCCTACAGGGGTCTACGAGCAGTACTTC.

This chain uses TRBV19 with TRBJ2-7, with 11 bases fitting TRBD1. Germline V lookup: CDR1 LNHDA, CDR2 SQIVND (reference sequence). This CDR3 contains 15 residues. The J segment lost 3 bases and the V segment lost 5 bases, leaving 6 bases of the junction unmatched. The CDR3 DNA sequence: TGTGCCAGTAGTGCCGGGACAGGGGGAATCTACGAGCAGTACTTC. Its translation: CASSAGTGGIYEQYF.

The J gene is TRBJ2-1, the V gene TRBV5-1; the D is unclear. The germline V and J ends were trimmed by 0 bases and 2 bases, with 3 bases remaining between them. This CDR3 is 13 amino acids long. Germline V lookup: CDR1 SGHRS, CDR2 YFSETQ. This chain's CDR3 is CASSLDTYNEQFF. The CDR3 DNA is TGCGCCAGCAGCTTGGACACCTACAATGAGCAGTTCTTC.

The CDR3 sequence: CASSQLGQGRTEAFF. Here the CDR3 DNA reads TGCGCCAGCAGCCAACTAGGACAGGGGAGGACTGAAGCTTTCTTT. The chain recombines TRBV4-1 with TRBJ1-1; 9 nucleotides match TRBD1. After removal of 2 bases from V and 5 bases from J, the junction contained 6 bases not matched to a gene. The length of the CDR3 is 15 residues. Germline assignment: CDR1 MGHRA and CDR2 YSYEKL.

CDR3 coding DNA: TGTGCCAGCAGTTTTAACCAGTTTGAAGCTTTCTTT. As protein: CASSFNQFEAFF. The V gene is TRBV12-3 or TRBV12-4, the J gene TRBJ1-1, with D hard to call. Trimming cost V 3 bases and J 7 bases, with 9 bases left between them. The CDR3 runs to 12 residues.